Listed below are T cell receptor beta chains from one sample, sequenced in a study of cytomegalovirus exposure and HLA in healthy donors. TCRdb keeps only in-frame clones here, not all; method: immunoSEQ multiplex PCR. The sample includes roughly 130,000 clones, roughly three fifths seen only once; the top ten take roughly 1.8%. Sample: PBMCs. The source of these receptors is a male donor in good health and CMV-seronegative. CDR3s include the opening cysteine and the closing phenylalanine or tryptophan. D genes are given only for firm matches. Clone size is not always given. Where it is, it says once, few, many or a class for expanded clones.

TRBJ2-1,TRBD2,TRBV5-6,NA,TGTGCCAGCAGCTCACTAGCGGGGGGGCTGGAGCAGTTCTTC,CASSSLAGGLEQFF
TRBJ1-2,TRBD1,TRBV27,NA,TGTGCCAGCAGTTTATCGGCGAGACAGGGGGTTTGGTATGGCTACACCTTC,CASSLSARQGVWYGYTF
TRBJ1-2,NA,TRBV29-1,NA,TGCAGCGTCGGGGATCTCTATGGCTACACCTTC,CSVGDLYGYTF
TRBJ2-7,TRBD1,TRBV27,NA,TGTGCCAGCAGTTTTGGGACAGGGGGTGCCTACGAGCAGTACTTC,CASSFGTGGAYEQYF
TRBJ1-3,NA,TRBV7-2,NA,TGTGCCAGCAGCTTAGGGGAGGCATCCGGAAACACCATATATTTT,CASSLGEASGNTIYF
TRBJ2-2,TRBD2,TRBV11-2,few,TGTGCCAGCAGCATAATTCGGGGGGGATACACCGGGGAGCTGTTTTTT,CASSIIRGGYTGELFF
TRBJ2-7,TRBD1,TRBV2,NA,TGTGCCAGCCAATTACAGGGGAACTCCTACGAGCAGTACTTC,CASQLQGNSYEQYF
TRBJ2-3,TRBD1,TRBV28,NA,TGTGCCAGCAGTTTACCCCGGACAGGGTATCGTGGCACAGATACGCAGTATTTT,CASSLPRTGYRGTDTQYF
TRBJ1-1,TRBD1,TRBV19,NA,TGTGCCAGTAGTGTACGGACAGGGCGGTGGAACACTGAAGCTTTCTTT,CASSVRTGRWNTEAFF
TRBJ1-1,NA,TRBV2,NA,TGTGCCAGCAGTGTTAGGACTATGAACACTGAAGCTTTCTTT,CASSVRTMNTEAFF
TRBJ1-5,TRBD1,TRBV6-5,NA,TGTGCCAGCAGTAACAGGGGCGGGAATCAGCCCCAGCATTTT,CASSNRGGNQPQHF
TRBJ2-5,TRBD2,TRBV7-6,few,TGTGCCAGCAGTAGCGAAGGGGGGACTAGCGAGGTTGAAGAGACCCAGTACTTC,CASSSEGGTSEVEETQYF
TRBJ2-1,NA,TRBV19,NA,TGTGCCAGTAGTATAGGGACTACCCTAAGCTCCTACAATGAGCAGTTCTTC,CASSIGTTLSSYNEQFF
TRBJ2-7,NA,TRBV6-5,NA,TGTGCCAGCAGATGGACCCAGGGGCCATACGAGCAGTACTTC,CASRWTQGPYEQYF
TRBJ1-1,NA,TRBV2,NA,TGTGCCAGCCTCCAGGAGGGGAACACTGAAGCTTTCTTT,CASLQEGNTEAFF
TRBJ1-1,TRBD1,TRBV7-9,NA,TGTGCCAGCAGCTTAGGGGGACAGGGAGGTGCAGCTTTCTTT,CASSLGGQGGAAFF
TRBJ2-2,TRBD2,TRBV7-2,NA,TGTGCCAGCAGCCCCACTCGGCTAGCGGGGGAAGGGCGGGAGCTGTTTTTT,CASSPTRLAGEGRELFF